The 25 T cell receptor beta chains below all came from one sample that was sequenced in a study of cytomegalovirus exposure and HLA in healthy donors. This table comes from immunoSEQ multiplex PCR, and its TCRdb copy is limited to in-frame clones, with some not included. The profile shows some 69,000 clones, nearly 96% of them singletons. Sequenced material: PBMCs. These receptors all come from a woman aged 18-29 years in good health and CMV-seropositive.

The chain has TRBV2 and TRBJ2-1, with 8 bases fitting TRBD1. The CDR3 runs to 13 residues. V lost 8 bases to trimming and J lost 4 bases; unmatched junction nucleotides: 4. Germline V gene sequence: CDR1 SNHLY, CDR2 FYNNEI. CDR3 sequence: CASSRDRYNEQFF. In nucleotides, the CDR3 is TGTGCCAGCTCCCGGGACAGGTACAATGAGCAGTTCTTC.

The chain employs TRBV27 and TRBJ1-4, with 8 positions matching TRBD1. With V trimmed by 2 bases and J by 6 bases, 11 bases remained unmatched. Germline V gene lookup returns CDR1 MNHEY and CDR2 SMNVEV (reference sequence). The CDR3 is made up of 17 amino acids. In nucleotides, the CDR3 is TGTGCCAGCAGTTTAGGATTTTGGACAGGGAATGATGAAAAACTGTTTTTT. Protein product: CASSLGFWTGNDEKLFF.

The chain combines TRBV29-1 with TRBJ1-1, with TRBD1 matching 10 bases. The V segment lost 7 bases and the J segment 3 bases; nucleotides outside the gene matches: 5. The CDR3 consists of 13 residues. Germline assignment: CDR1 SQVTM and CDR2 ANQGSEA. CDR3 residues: CSGRQGAYTEAFF. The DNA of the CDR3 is TGCAGCGGCCGACAGGGGGCTTACACTGAAGCTTTCTTT.

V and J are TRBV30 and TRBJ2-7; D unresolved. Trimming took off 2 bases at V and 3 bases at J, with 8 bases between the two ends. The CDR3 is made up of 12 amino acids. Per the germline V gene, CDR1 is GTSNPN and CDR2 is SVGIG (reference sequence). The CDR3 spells CAWSTNYYEQYF. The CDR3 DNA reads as TGTGCCTGGAGTACAAATTACTACGAGCAGTACTTC.

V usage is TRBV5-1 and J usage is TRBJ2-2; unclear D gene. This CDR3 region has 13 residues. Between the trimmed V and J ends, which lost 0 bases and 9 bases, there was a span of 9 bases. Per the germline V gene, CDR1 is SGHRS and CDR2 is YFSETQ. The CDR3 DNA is TGCGCCAGCAGCTTGGCCGACTCCCGGGAGCTGTTTTTT. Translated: CASSLADSRELFF. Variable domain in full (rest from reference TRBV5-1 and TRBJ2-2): KAGVTQTPRYLIKTRGQQVTLSCSPISGHRSVSWYQQTPGQGLQFLFEYFSETQRNKGNFPGRFSGRQFSNSRSEMNVSTLELGDSALYLCASSLADSRELFFGEGSRLTVL.

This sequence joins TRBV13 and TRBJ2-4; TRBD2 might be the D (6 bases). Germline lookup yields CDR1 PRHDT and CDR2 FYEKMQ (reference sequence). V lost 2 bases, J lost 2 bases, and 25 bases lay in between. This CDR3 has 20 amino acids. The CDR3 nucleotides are TGTGCCAGCAGCTTACGGTCTTCCGGAGGGAGAAGCTACCCCAAAAACATTCAGTACTTC. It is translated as CASSLRSSGGRSYPKNIQYF.

The CDR3 nucleotides read TGTGCCAGCAGCACCGGACTAGCGGGTAACGAGCAGTACTTC. Translated: CASSTGLAGNEQYF. The rearrangement joins TRBV7-3 to TRBJ2-7; 11 bases are shared with TRBD2. CDR1 SGHTA and CDR2 FQGTGA come from the germline V gene. The CDR3 consists of 14 residues. V lost 5 bases, J lost 5 bases, and 5 bases stayed unmatched.

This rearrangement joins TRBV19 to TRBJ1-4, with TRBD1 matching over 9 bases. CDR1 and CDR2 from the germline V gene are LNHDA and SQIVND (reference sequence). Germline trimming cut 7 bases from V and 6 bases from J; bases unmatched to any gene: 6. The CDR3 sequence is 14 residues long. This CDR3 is CASNPRDRDEKLFF. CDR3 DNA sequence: TGTGCCAGTAACCCAAGGGACAGGGATGAAAAACTGTTTTTT.

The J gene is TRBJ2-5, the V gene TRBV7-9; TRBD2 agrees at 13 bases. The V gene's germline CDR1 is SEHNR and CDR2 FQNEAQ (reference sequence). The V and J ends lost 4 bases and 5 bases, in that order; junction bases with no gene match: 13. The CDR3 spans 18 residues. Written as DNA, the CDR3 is TGTGCCAGCAGCTCCCCAACTAGCGGGAGGGCCGGGGGTGAGACCCAGTACTTC. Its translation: CASSSPTSGRAGGETQYF.

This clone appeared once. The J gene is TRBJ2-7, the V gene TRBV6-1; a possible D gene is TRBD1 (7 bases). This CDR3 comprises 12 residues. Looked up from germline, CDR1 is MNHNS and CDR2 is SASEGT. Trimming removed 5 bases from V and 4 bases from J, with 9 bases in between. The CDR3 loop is CASSPGGYEQYF. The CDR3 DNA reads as TGTGCCAGCAGTCCAGGGGGGTACGAGCAGTACTTC.

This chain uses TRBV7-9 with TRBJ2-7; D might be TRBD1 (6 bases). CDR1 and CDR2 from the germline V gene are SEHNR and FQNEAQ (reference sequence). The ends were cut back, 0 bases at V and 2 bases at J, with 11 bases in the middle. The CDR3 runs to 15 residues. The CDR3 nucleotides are TGTGCCAGCAGCTTAGCGATAGGACAGACCTACGAGCAGTACTTC. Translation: CASSLAIGQTYEQYF.

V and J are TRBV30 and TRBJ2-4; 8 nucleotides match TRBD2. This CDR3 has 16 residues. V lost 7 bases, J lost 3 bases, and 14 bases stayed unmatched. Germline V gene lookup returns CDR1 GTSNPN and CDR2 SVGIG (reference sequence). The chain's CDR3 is CASDRGGSSNKNIQYF. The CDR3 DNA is TGTGCCTCTGATCGGGGGGGATCTAGTAACAAAAACATTCAGTACTTC.

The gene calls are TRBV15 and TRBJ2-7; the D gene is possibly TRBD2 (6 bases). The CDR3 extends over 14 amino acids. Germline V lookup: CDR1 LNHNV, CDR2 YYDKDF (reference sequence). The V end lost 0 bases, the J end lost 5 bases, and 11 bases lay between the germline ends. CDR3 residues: CATSRDRGSNEQYF. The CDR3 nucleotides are TGTGCCACCAGCAGAGATCGGGGGTCCAACGAGCAGTACTTC. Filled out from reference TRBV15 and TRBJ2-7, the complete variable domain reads DAMVIQNPRYQVTQFGKPVTLSCSQTLNHNVMYWYQQKSSQAPKLLFHYYDKDFNNEADTPDNFQSRRPNTSFCFLDIRSPGLGDTAMYLCATSRDRGSNEQYFGPGTRLTVT.

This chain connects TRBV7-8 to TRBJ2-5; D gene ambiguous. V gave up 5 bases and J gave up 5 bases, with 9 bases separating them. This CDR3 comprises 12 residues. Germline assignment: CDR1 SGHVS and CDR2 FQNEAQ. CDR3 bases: TGTGCCAGCAGCCCGGGTTGGGAGACCCAGTACTTC. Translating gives CASSPGWETQYF.

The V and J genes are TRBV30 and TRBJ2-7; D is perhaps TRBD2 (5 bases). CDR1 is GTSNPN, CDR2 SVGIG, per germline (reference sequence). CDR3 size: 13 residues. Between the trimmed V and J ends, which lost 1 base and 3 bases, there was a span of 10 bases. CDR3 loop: CAWSGGSHYEQYF. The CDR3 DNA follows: TGTGCCTGGAGTGGAGGGAGTCACTACGAGCAGTACTTC.

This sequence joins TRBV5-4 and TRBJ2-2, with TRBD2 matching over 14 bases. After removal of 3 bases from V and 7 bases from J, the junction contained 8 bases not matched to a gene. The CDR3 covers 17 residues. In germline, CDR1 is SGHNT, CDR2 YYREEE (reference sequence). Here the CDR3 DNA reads TGTGCCAGCAGCTCTGGACTAGCGGGAGGATTTGGCGGGGAGCTGTTTTTT. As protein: CASSSGLAGGFGGELFF.

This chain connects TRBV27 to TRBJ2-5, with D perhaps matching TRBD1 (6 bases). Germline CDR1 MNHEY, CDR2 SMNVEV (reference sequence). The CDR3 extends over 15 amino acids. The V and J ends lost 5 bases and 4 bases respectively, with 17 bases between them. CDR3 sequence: CASSGSQGLGETQYF. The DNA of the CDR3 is TGTGCCAGCAGTGGGTCACAGGGTTTGGGAGAGACCCAGTACTTC.

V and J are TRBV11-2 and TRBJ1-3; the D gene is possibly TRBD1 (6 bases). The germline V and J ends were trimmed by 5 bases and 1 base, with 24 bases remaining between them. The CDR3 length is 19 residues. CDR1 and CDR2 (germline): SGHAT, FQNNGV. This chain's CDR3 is CASSTVRASYQGSGNTIYF. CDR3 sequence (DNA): TGTGCCAGCAGCACTGTTAGGGCGTCCTATCAGGGGTCTGGAAACACCATATATTTT.

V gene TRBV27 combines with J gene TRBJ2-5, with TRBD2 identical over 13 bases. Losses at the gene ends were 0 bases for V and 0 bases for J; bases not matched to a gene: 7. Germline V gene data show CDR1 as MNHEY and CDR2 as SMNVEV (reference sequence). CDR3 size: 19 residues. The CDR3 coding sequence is TGTGCCAGCAGTTTATCGCGTACTAGCGGGAGGGCCGACCAAGAGACCCAGTACTTC. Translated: CASSLSRTSGRADQETQYF.

The CDR3 nucleotides are TGCGCCAGCAGCTTGACAGGGATGGGAGCTTTCTTT. Residues: CASSLTGMGAFF. The gene calls are TRBV5-1 and TRBJ1-1; D is perhaps TRBD1 (6 bases). Trimming cost V 1 base and J 10 bases, with 11 bases left between them. CDR1 is SGHRS, CDR2 YFSETQ, per germline. This CDR3 has 12 amino acids.

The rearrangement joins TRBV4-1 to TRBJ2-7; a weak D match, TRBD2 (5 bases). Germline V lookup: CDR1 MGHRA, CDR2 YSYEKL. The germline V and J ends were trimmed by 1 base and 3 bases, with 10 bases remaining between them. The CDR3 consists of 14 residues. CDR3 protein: CASSQGFSDYEQYF. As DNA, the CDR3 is TGCGCCAGCAGCCAAGGGTTTAGCGACTACGAGCAGTACTTC.

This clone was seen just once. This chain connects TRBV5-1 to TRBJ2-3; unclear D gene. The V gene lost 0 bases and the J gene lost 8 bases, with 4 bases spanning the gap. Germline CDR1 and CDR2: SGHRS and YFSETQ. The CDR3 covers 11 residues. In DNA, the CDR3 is TGCGCCAGCAGCTTGGGGAGTACGCAGTATTTT. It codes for CASSLGSTQYF.

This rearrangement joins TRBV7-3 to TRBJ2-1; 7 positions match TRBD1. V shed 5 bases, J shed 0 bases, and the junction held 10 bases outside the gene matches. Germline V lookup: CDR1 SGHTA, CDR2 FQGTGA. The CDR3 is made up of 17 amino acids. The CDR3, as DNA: TGTGCCAGCAGCCCAATGTCCCCAGGGGGCTCCTACAATGAGCAGTTCTTC. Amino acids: CASSPMSPGGSYNEQFF.

This CDR3 reads CASSYSLGTGNTIYF. The CDR3 DNA sequence: TGTGCCAGCAGTTACTCTTTGGGCACTGGAAACACCATATATTTT. The chain has TRBV6-6 and TRBJ1-3; D gene uncertain. Germline V lookup: CDR1 MNHNY, CDR2 SVGAGI (reference sequence). CDR3 length equals 15 residues. Trimming removed 0 bases from V and 2 bases from J, with 8 bases in between.

The CDR3 reads CASSLSGRASTDTQYF. For the CDR3, the DNA is TGCGCCAGCAGCTTGAGTGGGAGGGCTAGCACAGATACGCAGTATTTT. The chain combines TRBV5-1 with TRBJ2-3, with 7 bases that match TRBD2. The V gene's germline CDR1 is SGHRS and CDR2 YFSETQ. J gave up 0 bases and V 1 base, and 5 bases lay outside the gene matches. The CDR3 runs to 16 residues.